The 21 T cell receptor beta chains below come from one sample, sequenced in a study of blood T cell repertoires in COVID-19. Some clones are missing from TCRdb's copy, which holds only in-frame ones; the method was immunoSEQ multiplex PCR. The table has some 300,000 clones, around 88% seen once; the top ten hold more than 6.5%. The sample was peripheral blood. The receptor source for this set is a young woman who had recovered from COVID-19.

The V and J genes are TRBV20-1 and TRBJ2-2; perhaps TRBD1 as D (5 bases). V was trimmed by 3 bases and J by 7 bases, leaving 9 bases between them. Germline V gene data show CDR1 as DFQATT and CDR2 as SNEGSKA (reference sequence). This CDR3 spans 12 amino acids. Written as DNA, the CDR3 is TGCAGTGCTAGTAAAGGGGTCGGGGAGCTGTTTTTT. This sequence encodes CSASKGVGELFF.

The chain employs TRBV28 and TRBJ1-2, with 7 bases identical to TRBD1. The J segment lost 4 bases and the V segment lost 3 bases, leaving 5 bases of the junction unmatched. The germline CDR1 and CDR2 sequences are MDHEN and SYDVKM. The CDR3 totals 14 residues. CDR3 sequence (DNA): TGTGCCAGCAGTTTCCCGGGACAGCGCTATGGCTACACCTTC. Amino acids: CASSFPGQRYGYTF.

V and J are TRBV7-2 and TRBJ2-1; 7 positions match TRBD2. From germline, CDR1 is SGHTA and CDR2 FQGNSA. The CDR3 runs to 13 residues. Trimming took 5 bases from V and 6 from J; bases not matched to a gene: 4. CDR3 protein: CASSPRLANEQFF. Written as DNA, the CDR3 is TGTGCCAGCAGCCCTCGACTAGCCAATGAGCAGTTCTTC.

Remarks on this clone: The same CDR3 arises from other DNA sequences in this sample as well. This sequence joins TRBV18 and TRBJ2-7; D not certain. In germline, CDR1 is KGHSH, CDR2 LQKENI. The ends were cut back, 3 bases at V and 1 base at J, with 7 bases in the middle. The CDR3 runs 13 residues. CDR3 protein: CASSPPSSYEQYF. The CDR3 nucleotides read TGTGCCAGCTCACCGCCCAGTTCCTACGAGCAGTACTTC.

This chain uses TRBV11-2 with TRBJ2-7; D uncertain. The CDR3 is made up of 13 amino acids. Germline-derived CDR1 and CDR2 are SGHAT and FQNNGV. The V and J ends lost 4 bases and 2 bases respectively, with 9 bases between them. The chain's CDR3 is CASSSLIAYEQYF. The CDR3 region has the DNA TGTGCCAGCAGCTCCTTAATAGCCTACGAGCAGTACTTC. Combining the CDR3 with reference TRBV11-2 and TRBJ2-7 gives the whole variable domain EAGVAQSPRYKIIEKRQSVAFWCNPISGHATLYWYQQILGQGPKLLIQFQNNGVVDDSQLPKDRFSAERLKGVDSTLKIQPAKLEDSAVYLCASSSLIAYEQYFGPGTRLTVT.

Written as DNA, the CDR3 is TGTGCCAGCAGCCTAAGGACAGGGGGCAGGAGGACTGAAGCTTTCTTT. Its protein product is CASSLRTGGRRTEAFF. The chain is built from TRBV6-6 and TRBJ1-1, with TRBD1 matching over 11 bases. CDR1 and CDR2 from the germline V gene are MNHNY and SVGAGI (reference sequence). This CDR3 has 16 amino acids. After removal of 6 bases from V and 5 bases from J, the junction contained 11 bases not matched to a gene.

The chain has TRBV10-3 and TRBJ2-2; 7 bases align to TRBD1. CDR1 is ENHRY, CDR2 SYGVKD, per germline. This CDR3 is built from 16 residues. V lost 10 bases and J lost 2; bases outside the gene matches: 13. The CDR3 DNA follows: TGTGCCACCTTATCCTCGACAGGGAGTAACACCGGGGAGCTGTTTTTT. It codes for CATLSSTGSNTGELFF.

This sequence joins TRBV9 and TRBJ2-3, with D tentatively TRBD2 (5 bases). The CDR3 extends over 16 amino acids. The V end lost 0 bases, the J end lost 0 bases, and 11 bases lay between the germline ends. Germline V CDR1 and CDR2: SGDLS, YYNGEE. In DNA, the CDR3 is TGTGCCAGCAGCGTAGGAGCGGCCTCTAGCACAGATACGCAGTATTTT. Translation gives CASSVGAASSTDTQYF.

This chain uses TRBV4-1 with TRBJ2-1; 12 bases align to TRBD2. The CDR3 is 15 residues long. Germline lookup yields CDR1 MGHRA and CDR2 YSYEKL. J was trimmed by 9 bases and V by 4 bases; bases with no gene match: 7. In DNA form, the CDR3 reads TGCGCCAGCAGCCTTCGGACTAGCGGGGATTCTGAGCAGTTCTTC. Translated, it gives CASSLRTSGDSEQFF.

This sequence joins TRBV7-2 and TRBJ1-4, with 7 bases matching TRBD1. There are 14 residues in the CDR3. The ends lost 6 bases at V and 7 bases at J; junction bases unmatched: 8. The germline gives CDR1 SGHTA, CDR2 FQGNSA. The CDR3 DNA reads as TGTGCCAGCAGTCCCGACAGGGCTACTGAAAAACTGTTTTTT. Its translation: CASSPDRATEKLFF.

As concerns this clone: The sample contains more than one DNA sequence encoding this CDR3. The chain uses TRBV5-1 and TRBJ2-2, with a tentative D call TRBD1 (6 bases). The germline gives CDR1 SGHRS, CDR2 YFSETQ. Trimming pared 4 bases from V and 1 base from J, leaving 8 bases between. This CDR3 comprises 14 residues. CDR3 DNA sequence: TGCGCCAGCAGCCTGGACAGGAACACCGGGGAGCTGTTTTTT. Protein sequence: CASSLDRNTGELFF.

The chain couples TRBV21-1 to TRBJ2-1; the DNA was not used to check the table's D call, TRBD2. TRBV21-1 is flagged as a pseudogene. This CDR3 contains 12 residues. The CDR3 bases are TGTGCCAGCAGCCCGGGGTATCGTGAGCAGTTCTTC. Residues: CASSPGYREQFF.

V is TRBV7-8 and J is TRBJ2-7, with D possibly matching TRBD1 (5 bases). The CDR3 runs to 13 residues. Trimming stripped 2 bases from V and 6 bases from J, with 11 bases between. Germline lookup yields CDR1 SGHVS and CDR2 FQNEAQ. The CDR3 here is CASSLIWGSEQYF. As DNA, the CDR3 is TGTGCCAGCAGCTTAATTTGGGGCTCCGAGCAGTACTTC.

The rearrangement uses TRBV9 and TRBJ1-2, with D unresolved. Trimming shortened V by 4 bases and J by 2 bases, and 9 bases separated the two germline ends. Germline loops: CDR1 SGDLS, CDR2 YYNGEE. The CDR3 has 13 amino acids. CDR3 amino acids: CASSQAPNYGYTF. The CDR3 coding sequence is TGTGCCAGCAGCCAGGCACCCAACTATGGCTACACCTTC.

V is TRBV7-2 and J is TRBJ1-1, with 7 bases lining up with TRBD1. This CDR3 is 13 amino acids long. The germline gives CDR1 SGHTA, CDR2 FQGNSA. Unmatched junction bases numbered 9, after V lost 5 bases and J lost 9 bases. The CDR3 DNA reads TGTGCCAGCAGCGGGACAGATGGTTTAAAAGCTTTCTTT. Its translation: CASSGTDGLKAFF.

This chain uses TRBV3-1 (or the pseudogene TRBV3-2) with TRBJ1-2, with D possibly being TRBD1 (6 bases). Germline CDR1 reads LGHDT; CDR2 reads YNNKEL (reference sequence). Trimming shortened V by 0 bases and J by 12 bases, and 11 bases separated the two germline ends. The CDR3 consists of 12 residues. The CDR3 DNA sequence: TGTGCCAGCAGCCAAGACTCCAGGGGCCACACCTTC. It translates to CASSQDSRGHTF.

V usage is TRBV9 and J usage is TRBJ1-1; D is unclear. Germline loops: CDR1 SGDLS, CDR2 YYNGEE. This CDR3 is 14 amino acids long. Between the trimmed V and J ends, which lost 6 bases and 0 bases, there was a span of 12 bases. CDR3 amino acids: CASTYYPMNTEAFF. CDR3 DNA sequence: TGTGCCAGCACCTACTACCCAATGAACACTGAAGCTTTCTTT. Full variable domain (remainder filled in from reference TRBV9 and TRBJ1-1): DSGVTQTPKHLITATGQRVTLRCSPRSGDLSVYWYQQSLDQGLQFLIQYYNGEERAKGNILERFSAQQFPDLHSELNLSSLELGDSALYFCASTYYPMNTEAFFGQGTRLTVV.

The chain is built from TRBV18 and TRBJ1-6, with TRBD1 as a possible D gene (6 bases). V was shortened by 5 bases and J by 7 bases, with 9 bases between the two germline ends. The CDR3 has 13 residues. Germline V lookup: CDR1 KGHSH, CDR2 LQKENI. The CDR3 DNA sequence: TGTGCCAGCTCAGACAGGTCGAATTCACCCCTCCACTTT. It specifies CASSDRSNSPLHF.

The gene calls are TRBV19 and TRBJ1-2, with D hard to call. V was pared by 3 bases and J by 3 bases, with 8 bases between. Germline values: CDR1 LNHDA, CDR2 SQIVND (reference sequence). This CDR3 region has 13 residues. The CDR3 DNA sequence: TGTGCCAGTAGTATCGACCGGGACTATGGCTACACCTTC. It encodes CASSIDRDYGYTF.

The chain joins TRBV6-2 or TRBV6-3 to TRBJ1-2; no definite D call. Trimming cost V 2 bases and J 8 bases, with 12 bases left between them. The CDR3 has 13 amino acids. Germline V gene sequence: CDR1 MNHEY, CDR2 SVGEGT. The CDR3 here is CASSYGGVGGYTF. The CDR3 region has the DNA TGTGCCAGCAGTTACGGAGGAGTTGGGGGCTACACCTTC.

This CDR3 is CASSNQWEGDEQFF. The CDR3, as DNA: TGTGCCAGCTCAAACCAATGGGAGGGCGATGAGCAGTTCTTC. The rearrangement joins TRBV18 to TRBJ2-1; 7 bases align to TRBD2. V was pared by 5 bases and J by 8 bases, with 9 bases of the junction left unmatched. The CDR3 extends over 14 amino acids. Germline V gives CDR1 KGHSH, CDR2 LQKENI. The full variable domain, its missing parts supplied by reference TRBV18 and TRBJ2-1, is NAGVMQNPRHLVRRRGQEARLRCSPMKGHSHVYWYRQLPEEGLKFMVYLQKENIIDESGMPKERFSAEFPKEGPSILRIQQVVRGDSAAYFCASSNQWEGDEQFFGPGTRLTVL.